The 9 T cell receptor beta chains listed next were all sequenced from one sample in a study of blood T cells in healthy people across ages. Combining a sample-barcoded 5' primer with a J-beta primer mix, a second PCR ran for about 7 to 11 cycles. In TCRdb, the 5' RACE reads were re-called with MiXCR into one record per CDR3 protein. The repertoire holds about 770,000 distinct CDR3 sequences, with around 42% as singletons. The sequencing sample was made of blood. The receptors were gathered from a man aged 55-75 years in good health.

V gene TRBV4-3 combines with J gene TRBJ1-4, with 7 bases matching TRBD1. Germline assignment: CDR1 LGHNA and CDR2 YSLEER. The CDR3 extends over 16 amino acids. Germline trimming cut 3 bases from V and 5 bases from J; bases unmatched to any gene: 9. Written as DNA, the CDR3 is TGCGCCAGCAGCCAGGGCTTGACAGGGACAAATGAAAAACTGTTTTTT. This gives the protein CASSQGLTGTNEKLFF.

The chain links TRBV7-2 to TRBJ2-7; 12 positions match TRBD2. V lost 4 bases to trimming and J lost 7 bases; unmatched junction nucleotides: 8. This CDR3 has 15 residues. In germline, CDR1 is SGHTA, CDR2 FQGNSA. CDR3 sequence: CASSSRTSGDNEQYF. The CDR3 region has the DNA TGTGCCAGCAGCTCCCGGACTAGCGGGGACAATGAGCAGTACTTC.

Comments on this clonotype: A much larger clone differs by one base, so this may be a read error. Here the CDR3 reads CSARNTGTRKETQFF. In DNA, the CDR3 is TGCAGTGCTAGGAATACCGGGACGAGGAAAGAGACCCAGTTCTTC. V and J are TRBV20-1 and TRBJ2-1; D assignment may be TRBD1 or TRBD2 (5 bases each). Trimming cost V 3 bases and J 13 bases, with 25 bases left between them. CDR1 is DFQATT and CDR2 is SNEGSKA in the germline V gene (reference sequence). There are 15 residues in the CDR3.

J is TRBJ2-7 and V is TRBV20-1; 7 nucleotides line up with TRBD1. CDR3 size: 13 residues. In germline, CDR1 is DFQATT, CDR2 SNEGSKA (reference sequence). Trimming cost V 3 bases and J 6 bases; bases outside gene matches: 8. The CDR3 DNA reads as TGCAGTGCTAGGGGGACAGTAGGGCCCGAGCAGTACTTC. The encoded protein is CSARGTVGPEQYF.

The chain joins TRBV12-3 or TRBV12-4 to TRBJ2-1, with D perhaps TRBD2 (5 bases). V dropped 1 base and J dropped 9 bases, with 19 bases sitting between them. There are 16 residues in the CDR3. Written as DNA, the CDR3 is TGTGCCAGCAGTTTAGGGGCTAGCCCGCTACAAGGTGAGCAGTTCTTC. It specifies CASSLGASPLQGEQFF.

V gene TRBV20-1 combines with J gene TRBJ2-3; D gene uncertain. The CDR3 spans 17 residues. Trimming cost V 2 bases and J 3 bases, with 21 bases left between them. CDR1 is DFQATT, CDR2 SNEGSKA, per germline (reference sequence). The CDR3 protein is CSARMVFWAVGTDTQYF. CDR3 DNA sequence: TGCAGTGCTAGAATGGTTTTTTGGGCAGTTGGAACAGATACGCAGTATTTT.

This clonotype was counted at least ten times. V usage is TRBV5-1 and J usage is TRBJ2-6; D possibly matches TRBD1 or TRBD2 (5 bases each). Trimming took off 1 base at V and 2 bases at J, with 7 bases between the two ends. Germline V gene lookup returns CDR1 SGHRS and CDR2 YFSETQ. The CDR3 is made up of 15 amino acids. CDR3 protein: CASSLMGAGANVLTF. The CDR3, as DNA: TGCGCCAGCAGCTTGATGGGGGCTGGGGCCAACGTCCTGACTTTC.

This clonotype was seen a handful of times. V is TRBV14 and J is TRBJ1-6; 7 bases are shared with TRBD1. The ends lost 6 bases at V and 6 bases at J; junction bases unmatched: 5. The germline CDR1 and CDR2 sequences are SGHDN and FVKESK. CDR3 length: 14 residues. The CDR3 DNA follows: TGTGCCAGCAGATCCGGGACAGCTAATTCACCCCTCCACTTT. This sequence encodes CASRSGTANSPLHF. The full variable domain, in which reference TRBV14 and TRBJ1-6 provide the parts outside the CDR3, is EAGVTQFPSHSVIEKGQTVTLRCDPISGHDNLYWYRRVMGKEIKFLLHFVKESKQDESGMPNNRFLAERTGGTYSTLKVQPAELEDSGVYFCASRSGTANSPLHFGNGTRLTVT.

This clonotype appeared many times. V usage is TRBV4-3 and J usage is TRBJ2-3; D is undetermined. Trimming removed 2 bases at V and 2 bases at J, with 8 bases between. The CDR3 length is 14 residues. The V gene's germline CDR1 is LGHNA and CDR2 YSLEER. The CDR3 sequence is CASSQLGNTDTQYF. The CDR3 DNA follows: TGCGCCAGCAGCCAACTGGGGAACACAGATACGCAGTATTTT.